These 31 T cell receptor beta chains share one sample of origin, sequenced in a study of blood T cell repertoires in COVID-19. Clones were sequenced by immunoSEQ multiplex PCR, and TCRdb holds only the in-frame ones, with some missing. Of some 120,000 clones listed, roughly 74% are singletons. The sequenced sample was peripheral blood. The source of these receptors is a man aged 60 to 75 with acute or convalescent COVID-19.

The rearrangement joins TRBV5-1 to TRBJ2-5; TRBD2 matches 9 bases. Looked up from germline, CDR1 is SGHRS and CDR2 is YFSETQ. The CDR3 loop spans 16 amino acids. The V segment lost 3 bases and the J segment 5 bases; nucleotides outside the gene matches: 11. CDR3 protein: CASSSGLAPDPETQYF. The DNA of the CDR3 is TGCGCCAGCAGCTCCGGACTAGCGCCGGATCCGGAGACCCAGTACTTC.

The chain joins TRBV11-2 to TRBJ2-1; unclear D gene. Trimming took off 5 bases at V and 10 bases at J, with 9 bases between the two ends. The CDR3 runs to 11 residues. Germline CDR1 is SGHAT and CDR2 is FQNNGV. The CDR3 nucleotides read TGTGCCAGCAGCGTGGGCTGGGAGCAGTTCTTC. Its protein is CASSVGWEQFF.

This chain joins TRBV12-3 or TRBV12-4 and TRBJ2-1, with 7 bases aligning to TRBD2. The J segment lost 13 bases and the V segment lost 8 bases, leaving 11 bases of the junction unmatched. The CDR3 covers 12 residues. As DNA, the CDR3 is TGTGCCAGCCAAAGGGAAAGCGGGGTCCAGTTCTTC. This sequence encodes CASQRESGVQFF.

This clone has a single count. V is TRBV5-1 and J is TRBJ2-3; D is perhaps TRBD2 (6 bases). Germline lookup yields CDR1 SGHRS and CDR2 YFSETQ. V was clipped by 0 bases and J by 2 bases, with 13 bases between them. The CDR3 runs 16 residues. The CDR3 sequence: CASSLAGGGNTDTQYF. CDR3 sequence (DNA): TGCGCCAGCAGCTTGGCCGGGGGAGGAAACACAGATACGCAGTATTTT.

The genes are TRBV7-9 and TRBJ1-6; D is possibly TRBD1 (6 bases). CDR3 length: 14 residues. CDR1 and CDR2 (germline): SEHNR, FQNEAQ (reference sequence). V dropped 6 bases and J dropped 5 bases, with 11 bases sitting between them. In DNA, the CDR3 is TGTGCCAGCAGTCGGGACATGAATAATTCACCCCTCCACTTT. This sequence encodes CASSRDMNNSPLHF.

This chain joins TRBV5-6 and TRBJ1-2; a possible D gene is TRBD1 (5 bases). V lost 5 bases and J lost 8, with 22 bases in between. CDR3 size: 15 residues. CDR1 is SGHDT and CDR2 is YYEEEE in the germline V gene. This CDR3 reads CASSPAGQGVHGYTF. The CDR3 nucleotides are TGTGCCAGCAGTCCGGCGGGGCAGGGTGTTCACGGCTACACCTTC.

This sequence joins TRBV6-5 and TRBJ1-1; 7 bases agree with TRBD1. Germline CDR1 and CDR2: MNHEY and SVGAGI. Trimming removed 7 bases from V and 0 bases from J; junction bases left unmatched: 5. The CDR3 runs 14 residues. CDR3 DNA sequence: TGTGCCAGCACCGCCGGACAGGTGAACACTGAAGCTTTCTTT. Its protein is CASTAGQVNTEAFF.

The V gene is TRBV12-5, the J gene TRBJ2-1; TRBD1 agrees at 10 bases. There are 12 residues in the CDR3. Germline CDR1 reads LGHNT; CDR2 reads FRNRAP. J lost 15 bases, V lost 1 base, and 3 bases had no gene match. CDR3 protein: CASGLGQGAGFF. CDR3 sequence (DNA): TGTGCTAGTGGTTTGGGACAGGGGGCGGGGTTCTTC.

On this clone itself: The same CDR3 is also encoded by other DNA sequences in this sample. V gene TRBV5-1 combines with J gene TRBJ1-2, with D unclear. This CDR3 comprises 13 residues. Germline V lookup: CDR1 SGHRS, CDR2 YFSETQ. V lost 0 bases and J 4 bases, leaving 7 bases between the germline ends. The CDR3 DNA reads TGCGCCAGCAGCTTGGGAGGGAGCTATGGCTACACCTTC. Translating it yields CASSLGGSYGYTF.

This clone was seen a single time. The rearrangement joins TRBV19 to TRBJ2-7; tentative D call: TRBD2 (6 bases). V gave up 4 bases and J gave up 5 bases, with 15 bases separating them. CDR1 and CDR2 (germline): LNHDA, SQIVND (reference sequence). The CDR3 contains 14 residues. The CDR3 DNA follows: TGTGCCAGTAGTAAGGCGGGGTATACTGACGAGCAGTACTTC. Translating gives CASSKAGYTDEQYF.

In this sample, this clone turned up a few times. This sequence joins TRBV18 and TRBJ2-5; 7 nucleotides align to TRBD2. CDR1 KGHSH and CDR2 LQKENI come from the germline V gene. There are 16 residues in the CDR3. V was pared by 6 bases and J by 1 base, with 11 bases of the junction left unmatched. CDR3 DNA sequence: TGTGCCAGCTCCCTTACTGGGGCTAGCGGCCAAGAGACCCAGTACTTC. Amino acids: CASSLTGASGQETQYF. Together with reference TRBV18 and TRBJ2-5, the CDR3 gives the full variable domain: NAGVMQNPRHLVRRRGQEARLRCSPMKGHSHVYWYRQLPEEGLKFMVYLQKENIIDESGMPKERFSAEFPKEGPSILRIQQVVRGDSAAYFCASSLTGASGQETQYFGPGTRLLVL.

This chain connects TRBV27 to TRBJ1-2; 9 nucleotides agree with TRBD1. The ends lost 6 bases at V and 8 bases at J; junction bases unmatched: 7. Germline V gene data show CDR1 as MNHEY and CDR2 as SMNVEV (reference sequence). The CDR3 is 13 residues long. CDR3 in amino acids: CASRRGQGKGYTF. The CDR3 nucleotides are TGTGCCAGCAGGCGGGGACAGGGAAAAGGCTACACCTTC.

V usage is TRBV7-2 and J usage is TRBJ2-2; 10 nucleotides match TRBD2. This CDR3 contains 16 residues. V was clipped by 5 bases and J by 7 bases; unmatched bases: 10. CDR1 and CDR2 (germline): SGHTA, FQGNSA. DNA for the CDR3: TGTGCCAGCAGCCCCCAGAGCGGGGGGGCTGGCGGGGAGCTGTTTTTT. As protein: CASSPQSGGAGGELFF.

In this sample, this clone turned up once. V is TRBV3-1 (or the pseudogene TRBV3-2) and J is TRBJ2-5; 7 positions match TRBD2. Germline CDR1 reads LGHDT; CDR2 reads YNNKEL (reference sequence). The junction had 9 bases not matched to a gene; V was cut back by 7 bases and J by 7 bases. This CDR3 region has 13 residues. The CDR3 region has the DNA TGTGCCAGCACCGGTGGGGGGGGTGCGACCCAGTACTTC. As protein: CASTGGGGATQYF.

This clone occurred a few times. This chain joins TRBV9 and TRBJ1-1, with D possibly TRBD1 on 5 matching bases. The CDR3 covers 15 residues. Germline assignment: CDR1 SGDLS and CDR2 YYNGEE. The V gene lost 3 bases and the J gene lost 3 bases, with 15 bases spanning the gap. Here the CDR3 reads CASSDNRSSYTEAFF. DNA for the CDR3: TGTGCCAGCAGCGACAACAGGAGTTCGTACACTGAAGCTTTCTTT.

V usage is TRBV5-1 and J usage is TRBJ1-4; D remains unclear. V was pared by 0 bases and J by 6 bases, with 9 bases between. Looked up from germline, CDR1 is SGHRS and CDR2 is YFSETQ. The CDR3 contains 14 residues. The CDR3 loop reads CASSLVAGDEKLFF. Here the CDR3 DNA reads TGCGCCAGCAGCTTGGTTGCCGGGGATGAAAAACTGTTTTTT.

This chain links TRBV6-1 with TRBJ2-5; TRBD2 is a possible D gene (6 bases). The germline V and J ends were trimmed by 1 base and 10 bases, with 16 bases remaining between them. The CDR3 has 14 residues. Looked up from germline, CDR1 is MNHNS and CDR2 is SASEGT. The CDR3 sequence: CASSEERDSGVQYF. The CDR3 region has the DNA TGTGCCAGCAGTGAAGAGAGGGATAGCGGCGTCCAGTACTTC.

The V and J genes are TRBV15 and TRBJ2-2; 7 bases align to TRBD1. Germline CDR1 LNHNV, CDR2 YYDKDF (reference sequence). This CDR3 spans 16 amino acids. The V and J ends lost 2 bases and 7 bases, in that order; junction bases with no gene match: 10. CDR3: CATSRPRQGVSGELFF. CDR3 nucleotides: TGTGCCACCAGCAGACCCCGACAGGGTGTAAGCGGGGAGCTGTTTTTT.

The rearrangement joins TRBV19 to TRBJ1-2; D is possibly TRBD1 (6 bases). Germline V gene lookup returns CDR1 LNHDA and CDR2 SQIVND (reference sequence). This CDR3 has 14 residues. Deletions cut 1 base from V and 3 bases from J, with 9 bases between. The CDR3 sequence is CASSIVRTDYGYTF. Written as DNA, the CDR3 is TGTGCCAGTAGTATAGTCCGGACAGACTATGGCTACACCTTC.

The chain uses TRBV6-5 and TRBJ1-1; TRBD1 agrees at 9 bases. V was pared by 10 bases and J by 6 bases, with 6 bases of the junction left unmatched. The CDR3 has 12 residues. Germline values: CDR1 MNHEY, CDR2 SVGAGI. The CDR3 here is CATTGTGPEAFF. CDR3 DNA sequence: TGTGCCACCACGGGGACAGGGCCTGAAGCTTTCTTT.

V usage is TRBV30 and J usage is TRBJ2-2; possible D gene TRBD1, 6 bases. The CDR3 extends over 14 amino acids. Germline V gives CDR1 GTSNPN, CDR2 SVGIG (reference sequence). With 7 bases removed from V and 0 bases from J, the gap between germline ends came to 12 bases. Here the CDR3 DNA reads TGTGCCTCCCCGGACAGCGCGAACACCGGGGAGCTGTTTTTT. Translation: CASPDSANTGELFF.

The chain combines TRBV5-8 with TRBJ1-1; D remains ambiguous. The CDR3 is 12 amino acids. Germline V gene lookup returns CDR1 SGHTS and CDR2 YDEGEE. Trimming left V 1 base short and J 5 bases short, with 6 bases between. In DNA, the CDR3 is TGTGCCAGCAGCTTGACCAGGACTGAAGCTTTCTTT. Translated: CASSLTRTEAFF.

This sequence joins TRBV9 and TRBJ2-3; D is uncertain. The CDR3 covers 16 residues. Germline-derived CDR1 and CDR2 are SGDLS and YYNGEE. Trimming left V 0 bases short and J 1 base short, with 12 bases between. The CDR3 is CASSVGARPGTDTQYF. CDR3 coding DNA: TGTGCCAGCAGCGTAGGGGCCCGACCGGGCACAGATACGCAGTATTTT.

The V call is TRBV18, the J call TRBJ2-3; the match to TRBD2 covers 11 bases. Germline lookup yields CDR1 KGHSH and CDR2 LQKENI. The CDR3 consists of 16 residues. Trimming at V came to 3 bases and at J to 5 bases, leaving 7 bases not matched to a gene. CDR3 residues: CASSPVAGGRGDTQYF. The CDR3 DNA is TGTGCCAGCTCACCCGTAGCGGGGGGGCGAGGAGATACGCAGTATTTT.

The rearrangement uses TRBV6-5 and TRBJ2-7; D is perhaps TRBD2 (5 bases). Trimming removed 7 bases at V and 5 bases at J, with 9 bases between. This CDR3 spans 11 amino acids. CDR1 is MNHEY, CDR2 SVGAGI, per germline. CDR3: CASTGSDEQYF. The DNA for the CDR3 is TGTGCCAGCACGGGGTCGGACGAGCAGTACTTC.

For the CDR3, the DNA is TGTGCCAGCAATACGCGGGACGGGTATAATTCACCCCTCCACTTT. Its protein product is CASNTRDGYNSPLHF. The J gene is TRBJ1-6, the V gene TRBV2; D may be TRBD1 (5 bases). The V end was cut by 7 bases, the J end by 4 bases, with 14 bases between. This CDR3 has 15 residues. CDR1 is SNHLY and CDR2 is FYNNEI in the germline V gene.

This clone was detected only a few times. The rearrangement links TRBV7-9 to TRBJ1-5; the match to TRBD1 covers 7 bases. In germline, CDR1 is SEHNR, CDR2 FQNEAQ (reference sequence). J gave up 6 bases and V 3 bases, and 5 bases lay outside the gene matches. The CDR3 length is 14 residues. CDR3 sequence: CASSLQGDGQPQHF. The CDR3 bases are TGTGCCAGCAGCTTGCAGGGGGACGGTCAGCCCCAGCATTTT.

The CDR3 nucleotides read TGTGCCATCAGCACAGGGGAGGTGTCACCCCTCCACTTT. As protein: CAISTGEVSPLHF. V is TRBV10-3 and J is TRBJ1-6; 7 bases are shared with TRBD1. The germline CDR1 and CDR2 sequences are ENHRY and SYGVKD. Losses at the gene ends were 6 bases for V and 10 bases for J; bases not matched to a gene: 6. The CDR3 is made up of 13 amino acids.

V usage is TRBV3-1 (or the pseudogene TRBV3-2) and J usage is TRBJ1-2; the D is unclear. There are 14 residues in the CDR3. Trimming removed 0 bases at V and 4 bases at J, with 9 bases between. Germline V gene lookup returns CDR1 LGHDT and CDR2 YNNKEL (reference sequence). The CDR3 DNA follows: TGTGCCAGCAGCCAAGAACGACACCTCTATGGCTACACCTTC. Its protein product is CASSQERHLYGYTF.

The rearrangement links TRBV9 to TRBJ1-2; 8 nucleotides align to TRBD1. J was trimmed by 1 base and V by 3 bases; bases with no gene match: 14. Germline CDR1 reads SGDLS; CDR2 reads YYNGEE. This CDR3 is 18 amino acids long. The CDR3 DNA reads TGTGCCAGCAGCGCTCCGGGACAGGATATCCTCCTTAACTATGGCTACACCTTC. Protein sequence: CASSAPGQDILLNYGYTF.

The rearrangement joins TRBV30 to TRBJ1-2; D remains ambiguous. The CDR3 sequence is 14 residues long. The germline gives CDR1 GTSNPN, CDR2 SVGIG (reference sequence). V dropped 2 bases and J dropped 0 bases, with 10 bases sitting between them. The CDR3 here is CAWSKRVANYGYTF. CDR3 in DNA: TGTGCCTGGAGTAAACGTGTAGCTAACTATGGCTACACCTTC. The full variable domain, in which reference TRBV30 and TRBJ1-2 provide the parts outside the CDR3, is SQTIHQWPATLVQPVGSPLSLECTVEGTSNPNLYWYRQAAGRGLQLLFYSVGIGQISSEVPQNLSASRPQDRQFILSSKKLLLSDSGFYLCAWSKRVANYGYTFGSGTRLTVV.